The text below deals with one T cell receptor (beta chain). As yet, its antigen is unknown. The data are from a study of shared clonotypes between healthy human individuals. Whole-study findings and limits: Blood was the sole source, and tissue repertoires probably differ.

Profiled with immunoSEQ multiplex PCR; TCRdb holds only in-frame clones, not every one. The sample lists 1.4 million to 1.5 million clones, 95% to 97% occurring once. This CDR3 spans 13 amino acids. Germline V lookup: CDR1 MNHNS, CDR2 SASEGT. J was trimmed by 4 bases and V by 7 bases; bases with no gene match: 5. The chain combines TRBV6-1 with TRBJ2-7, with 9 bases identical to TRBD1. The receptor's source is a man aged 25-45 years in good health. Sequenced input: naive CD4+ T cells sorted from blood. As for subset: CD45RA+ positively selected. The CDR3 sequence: CASTGTGLYEQYF. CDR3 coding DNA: TGTGCCAGCACCGGGACAGGGCTTTACGAGCAGTACTTC.